These 15 T cell receptor beta chains were all obtained from the same sample, sequenced in a study of blood T cell repertoires in COVID-19. Data came from immunoSEQ multiplex PCR; TCRdb stores just in-frame clones and leaves some out. Seen here are about 120,000 clones, around 87% observed once, and the top ten hold roughly 30%. The source material was peripheral blood. The receptors derive from a woman in her sixties or seventies with acute or convalescent COVID-19.

This clone was recorded a few times. V gene TRBV18 combines with J gene TRBJ1-5, with D perhaps TRBD1 (5 bases). Germline V lookup: CDR1 KGHSH, CDR2 LQKENI. This CDR3 spans 16 amino acids. Trimming cost V 0 bases and J 1 base, with 10 bases left between them. CDR3 sequence (DNA): TGTGCCAGCTCACCACCCCCGGGGGGAAGCAATCAGCCCCAGCATTTT. This encodes CASSPPPGGSNQPQHF.

The DNA for the CDR3 is TGTGCCAGCAGTGGAGGACAGGGAGGGGTTAATGAAAAACTGTTTTTT. Amino acid sequence: CASSGGQGGVNEKLFF. The rearrangement joins TRBV28 to TRBJ1-4, with TRBD1 identical over 8 bases. The CDR3 extends over 16 amino acids. CDR1 and CDR2 from the germline V gene are MDHEN and SYDVKM. J gave up 4 bases and V 5 bases, and 9 bases lay outside the gene matches.

The chain carries TRBV10-2 and TRBJ2-1; 10 nucleotides match TRBD2. CDR1 is WSHSY and CDR2 is SAAADI in the germline V gene. CDR3 length: 17 amino acids. J gave up 9 bases and V 3 bases, and 14 bases lay outside the gene matches. In nucleotides, the CDR3 is TGCGCCAGCAGTGAATCTCCCAGAGCGGGGGGGCGTACTGAGCAGTTCTTC. This gives the protein CASSESPRAGGRTEQFF.

The chain joins TRBV7-9 to TRBJ2-5; perhaps TRBD2 as D (5 bases). V lost 0 bases and J 5 bases, leaving 7 bases between the germline ends. The CDR3 extends over 13 amino acids. Germline V gene data show CDR1 as SEHNR and CDR2 as FQNEAQ (reference sequence). CDR3 protein: CASSLAGGETQYF. CDR3 nucleotide sequence: TGTGCCAGCAGCTTAGCGGGCGGGGAGACCCAGTACTTC.

The CDR3 is CASSPGTGYSPLHF. DNA of the CDR3: TGCGCCAGCAGCCCAGGGACAGGCTATTCACCCCTCCACTTT. V usage is TRBV5-1 and J usage is TRBJ1-6; 8 nucleotides line up with TRBD1. The CDR3 covers 14 residues. CDR1 and CDR2 (germline): SGHRS, YFSETQ. V lost 4 bases to trimming and J lost 8 bases; unmatched junction nucleotides: 5.

The chain employs TRBV6-5 and TRBJ2-7, with TRBD2 matching over 8 bases. V was clipped by 7 bases and J by 6 bases; unmatched bases: 2. The CDR3 covers 11 residues. CDR1 is MNHEY and CDR2 is SVGAGI in the germline V gene. The CDR3 here is CASIGRGEQYF. The CDR3 region has the DNA TGTGCCAGCATCGGGAGGGGCGAGCAGTACTTC.

This clone was counted once. CDR3 protein: CAVSRGSQRELFF. CDR3 coding DNA: TGTGCCGTATCTAGGGGCAGCCAAAGGGAGCTGTTTTTT. This chain links TRBV30 with TRBJ2-2; maybe TRBD1 (5 bases). The V gene lost 8 bases and the J gene lost 9 bases, with 19 bases spanning the gap. CDR1 and CDR2 from the germline V gene are GTSNPN and SVGIG (reference sequence). The length of the CDR3 is 13 residues. Full variable domain (missing parts from reference TRBV30 and TRBJ2-2): SQTIHQWPATLVQPVGSPLSLECTVEGTSNPNLYWYRQAAGRGLQLLFYSVGIGQISSEVPQNLSASRPQDRQFILSSKKLLLSDSGFYLCAVSRGSQRELFFGEGSRLTVL.

The V and J genes are TRBV4-1 and TRBJ1-6, with 9 nucleotides matching TRBD1. The CDR3 runs 15 residues. Germline lookup yields CDR1 MGHRA and CDR2 YSYEKL. With 2 bases clipped from V and 9 bases from J, the junction kept 5 bases outside the gene matches. The CDR3 coding sequence is TGCGCCAGCAGCCAACAGGACAGGGGAGGTTCACCCCTCCACTTT. Its protein product is CASSQQDRGGSPLHF.

The V and J genes are TRBV10-3 and TRBJ2-7; 8 nucleotides align to TRBD1. Per germline, CDR1 ENHRY and CDR2 SYGVKD. Losses at the gene ends were 3 bases for V and 6 bases for J; bases not matched to a gene: 7. CDR3 length: 14 amino acids. CDR3 sequence reads: CAISEGIRGLEQYF. CDR3 nucleotide sequence: TGTGCCATCAGTGAAGGGATCAGGGGGCTCGAGCAGTACTTC.

The genes are TRBV7-9 and TRBJ2-3; D unresolved. Trimming pared 2 bases from V and 0 bases from J, leaving 6 bases between. This CDR3 region has 14 residues. CDR1 SEHNR and CDR2 FQNEAQ come from the germline V gene (reference sequence). CDR3 in DNA: TGTGCCAGCAGCTTATTGGAGAGCACAGATACGCAGTATTTT. Its protein product is CASSLLESTDTQYF.

The chain has TRBV18 and TRBJ1-4, with D hard to call. The CDR3 extends over 14 amino acids. Germline V CDR1 and CDR2: KGHSH, LQKENI. Between the trimmed V and J ends, which lost 5 bases and 8 bases, there was a span of 15 bases. The CDR3 DNA sequence: TGTGCCAGCTCATCGGGCCGGGCGGGAGAAAAACTGTTTTTT. It encodes CASSSGRAGEKLFF.

The J gene is TRBJ1-6, the V gene TRBV28; 7 nucleotides agree with TRBD1. With 6 bases clipped from V and 0 bases from J, the junction kept 17 bases outside the gene matches. CDR3 size: 20 residues. The V gene's germline CDR1 is MDHEN and CDR2 SYDVKM. The CDR3 spells CASSYPGWGQPTSYNSPLHF. The CDR3 region has the DNA TGTGCCAGCAGCTACCCTGGTTGGGGACAGCCAACCTCCTATAATTCACCCCTCCACTTT. Full variable domain (remainder filled in from reference TRBV28 and TRBJ1-6): DVKVTQSSRYLVKRTGEKVFLECVQDMDHENMFWYRQDPGLGLRLIYFSYDVKMKEKGDIPEGYSVSREKKERFSLILESASTNQTSMYLCASSYPGWGQPTSYNSPLHFGNGTRLTVT.

J is TRBJ1-6 and V is TRBV2, with D possibly TRBD1 on 5 matching bases. The CDR3 consists of 15 residues. Trimming stripped 0 bases from V and 10 bases from J, with 13 bases between. The germline gives CDR1 SNHLY, CDR2 FYNNEI. The CDR3 nucleotides are TGTGCCAGCAGTGAAGCGCAGGGCAGGTACTCACCCCTCCACTTT. It is translated as CASSEAQGRYSPLHF.

The chain couples TRBV19 to TRBJ2-7; D possibly corresponds to TRBD1 (6 bases). The CDR3 is made up of 14 amino acids. CDR1 is LNHDA and CDR2 is SQIVND in the germline V gene (reference sequence). The V end was cut by 1 base, the J end by 2 bases, with 9 bases between. The CDR3 loop reads CASSIVWDTYEQYF. In DNA, the CDR3 is TGTGCCAGTAGTATAGTTTGGGACACCTACGAGCAGTACTTC.

The V call is TRBV4-1, the J call TRBJ1-2; 11 bases are shared with TRBD1. J gave up 8 bases and V 4 bases, and 6 bases lay outside the gene matches. Germline loops: CDR1 MGHRA, CDR2 YSYEKL. This CDR3 contains 14 residues. CDR3 protein: CASSLGTGGRGYTF. In DNA form, the CDR3 reads TGCGCCAGCAGCCTGGGGACAGGGGGTCGGGGCTACACCTTC.